The T cell receptor beta chain described here comes from a study of cytotoxic CD8 clonotypes in ibrutinib-treated CLL. Study details: Some 10 relapsed/refractory, roughly 15 treatment-naive; 17 IGHV unmutated.

Depth targeted 1 in 200,000 to 1 in 1 million T cells, averaging approximately 10x coverage per clonotype. This table comes from immunoSEQ multiplex PCR, and its TCRdb copy is limited to in-frame clones, with some not included. The data show some 170,000 clones, with roughly 84% seen just once and approximately 3% held by the top ten. Germline CDR1 reads SGHDT; CDR2 reads YYEEEE. The V gene end was trimmed by 4 bases and the J gene end by 6 bases; junction bases not matched to a gene: 16. CDR3 length: 17 residues. Library input was about 1.8 micrograms of DNA from cryopreserved PBMCs. The chain links TRBV5-6 to TRBJ1-1, with TRBD1 matching over 9 bases. This TCR was recovered from a human donor with chronic lymphocytic leukemia. Sequencing was performed on PBMCs, taken at disease progression, from a patient treated with ibrutinib. This CDR3 is CASSPGGWDRVRAEAFF. The CDR3 DNA follows: TGTGCCAGCAGCCCCGGCGGTTGGGACAGGGTTAGGGCTGAAGCTTTCTTT.